One and the same sample provided the 25 T cell receptor beta chains below, sequenced in a study of early T cells in non-severe SARS-CoV-2 infection. In TCRdb, the 5' RACE reads were re-called with MiXCR into one record per CDR3 protein. The sample consists of fewer than 85,000 distinct CDR3 sequences, around 10% of them appearing once. Specimen: whole blood. These TCRs come from an adult who was a healthcare worker with PCR-confirmed SARS-CoV-2 infection or an uninfected control (not recorded which).

The sample holds many counts of this clonotype. The chain links TRBV29-1 to TRBJ2-3; D is unresolved. V was pared by 1 base and J by 3 bases, with 5 bases between. CDR1 SQVTM and CDR2 ANQGSEA come from the germline V gene. The CDR3 is 12 residues long. The CDR3 DNA reads as TGCAGCGTTGAAGGGCTTACAGATACGCAGTATTTT. Its protein is CSVEGLTDTQYF.

The table lists this clonotype with a few counts. V is TRBV5-4 and J is TRBJ2-2, with 8 bases fitting TRBD2. Losses at the gene ends were 1 base for V and 5 bases for J; bases not matched to a gene: 7. Germline CDR1 SGHNT, CDR2 YYREEE (reference sequence). There are 16 residues in the CDR3. The CDR3 DNA sequence: TGTGCCAGCAGCTTGCGAGCGGGAGCCGGAACCGGGGAGCTGTTTTTT. It codes for CASSLRAGAGTGELFF.

This rearrangement joins TRBV11-3 to TRBJ2-1; TRBD2 agrees at 7 bases. Germline V lookup: CDR1 SGHNT, CDR2 YENEEA. V was clipped by 0 bases and J by 7 bases; unmatched bases: 0. The CDR3 extends over 13 amino acids. The CDR3 DNA sequence: TGTGCCAGCAGCTTAGAACTAGCGAATGAGCAGTTCTTC. Protein: CASSLELANEQFF.

This clonotype was counted at least ten times. The rearrangement joins TRBV11-3 to TRBJ2-5; 9 nucleotides match TRBD2. The junction had 5 bases not matched to a gene; V was cut back by 1 base and J by 2 bases. The CDR3 has 16 residues. CDR1 is SGHNT and CDR2 is YENEEA in the germline V gene. This CDR3 is CASSLGTSGGQETQYF. CDR3 nucleotides: TGTGCCAGCAGCTTAGGAACGAGCGGGGGGCAAGAGACCCAGTACTTC.

In its sample, this clonotype was seen a few times. This chain joins TRBV6-5 and TRBJ1-2, with TRBD1 as a possible D gene (6 bases). The CDR3 is 12 residues long. V was trimmed by 5 bases and J by 6 bases, leaving 10 bases between them. Germline V CDR1 and CDR2: MNHEY, SVGAGI. The CDR3 protein is CASSVYRDGYTF. As DNA, the CDR3 is TGTGCCAGCAGTGTATACAGGGATGGCTACACCTTC.

This clonotype was seen repeatedly, ten times or more. V is TRBV6-5 and J is TRBJ1-1; D gene uncertain. Germline CDR1 is MNHEY and CDR2 is SVGAGI. The CDR3 sequence is 14 residues long. Trimming shortened V by 2 bases and J by 1 base, and 8 bases separated the two germline ends. Here the CDR3 DNA reads TGTGCCAGCAGTTACAATGGAGGGAACACTGAAGCTTTCTTT. This encodes CASSYNGGNTEAFF.

Details on this clonotype: Possible read error: a much larger clone is one base away. This sequence joins TRBV14 and TRBJ2-1, with 8 bases that match TRBD2. The CDR3 consists of 17 residues. Germline CDR1 and CDR2: SGHDN and FVKESK. CDR3 nucleotides: TGTCCCAGCAGCCAAGATCCCACAGCGGGGGCCCTCAGTGGAGCTTTCTTC. Translated, it gives CPSSQDPTAGALSGAFF.

The table lists this clonotype with many counts. This chain uses TRBV7-9 with TRBJ2-2, with TRBD1 matching 9 bases. Looked up from germline, CDR1 is SEHNR and CDR2 is FQNEAQ (reference sequence). The CDR3 runs 15 residues. The trim removed 5 bases at V and 5 bases at J, leaving 6 bases unmatched. The CDR3 bases are TGTGCCAGCAGCGCGGGACAGGGCGGGACCGGGGAGCTGTTTTTT. Protein sequence: CASSAGQGGTGELFF.

The chain combines TRBV6-5 with TRBJ1-5; TRBD1 might be the D (5 bases). The CDR3 spans 17 residues. Deletions cut 2 bases from V and 7 bases from J, with 21 bases between. CDR1 is MNHEY and CDR2 is SVGAGI in the germline V gene. The CDR3 loop reads CASSYRTPGQGGQPQHF. As DNA, the CDR3 is TGTGCCAGCAGTTACCGGACCCCGGGGCAGGGAGGACAGCCCCAGCATTTT.

The rearrangement joins TRBV7-9 to TRBJ1-1, with 12 bases that match TRBD1. This CDR3 comprises 14 residues. CDR1 and CDR2 (germline): SEHNR, FQNEAQ (reference sequence). V was pared by 6 bases and J by 8 bases, with 7 bases of the junction left unmatched. CDR3 in DNA: TGTGCCAGCAGTCCATCCGGGACAGGGGGCGAAGCTTTCTTT. This codes for CASSPSGTGGEAFF.

This clonotype was seen more than once but under ten times. J is TRBJ1-2 and V is TRBV6-1, with TRBD1 matching 7 bases. Germline CDR1 is MNHNS and CDR2 is SASEGT. Unmatched junction bases numbered 5, after V lost 5 bases and J lost 5 bases. The CDR3 length is 13 residues. The CDR3 loop is CASSTGTEYGYTF. The CDR3 DNA reads as TGTGCCAGCAGTACCGGGACAGAGTATGGCTACACCTTC.

This clonotype was seen only a few times. This rearrangement joins TRBV20-1 to TRBJ2-3; no reliable D call. CDR1 and CDR2 from the germline V gene are DFQATT and SNEGSKA (reference sequence). Trimming pared 6 bases from V and 5 bases from J, leaving 15 bases between. CDR3 length equals 13 residues. The DNA for the CDR3 is TGCAGTGCCTCCGACCCGAACCGAGATACGCAGTATTTT. Protein product: CSASDPNRDTQYF.

V usage is TRBV7-9 and J usage is TRBJ2-7; D not certain. The germline CDR1 and CDR2 sequences are SEHNR and FQNEAQ (reference sequence). The CDR3 loop spans 14 amino acids. V was cut by 3 bases and J by 3 bases, with 12 bases left in between. CDR3: CASSLGSADYEQYF. CDR3 bases: TGTGCCAGCAGCTTGGGAAGCGCGGACTACGAGCAGTACTTC.

This clonotype has only a few counts. This rearrangement joins TRBV27 to TRBJ1-3, with D hard to call. Trimming stripped 7 bases from V and 5 bases from J, with 3 bases between. Germline V CDR1 and CDR2: MNHEY, SMNVEV (reference sequence). CDR3 length: 10 amino acids. The CDR3 bases are TGTGCCAGCAATAGAAACACCATATATTTT. Its translation: CASNRNTIYF.

The table lists this clonotype with many counts. The chain joins TRBV5-1 to TRBJ2-3; TRBD1 or TRBD2 may be the D gene (5 bases each). Germline V gene lookup returns CDR1 SGHRS and CDR2 YFSETQ. Trimming left V 0 bases short and J 0 bases short, with 11 bases between. This CDR3 has 16 amino acids. The CDR3 is CASSLGGSGSTDTQYF. For the CDR3, the DNA is TGCGCCAGCAGCTTGGGAGGGTCAGGGAGCACAGATACGCAGTATTTT. Drawing the rest from reference TRBV5-1 and TRBJ2-3, the complete variable domain is KAGVTQTPRYLIKTRGQQVTLSCSPISGHRSVSWYQQTPGQGLQFLFEYFSETQRNKGNFPGRFSGRQFSNSRSEMNVSTLELGDSALYLCASSLGGSGSTDTQYFGPGTRLTVL.

At least ten counts were recorded for this clonotype. The gene calls are TRBV5-1 and TRBJ2-6; D gene unclear. This CDR3 spans 15 amino acids. Trimming removed 4 bases at V and 2 bases at J, with 10 bases between. Germline V lookup: CDR1 SGHRS, CDR2 YFSETQ. CDR3 protein: CASSVNEPGANVLTF. The DNA of the CDR3 is TGCGCCAGCAGCGTGAACGAGCCTGGGGCCAACGTCCTGACTTTC.

The rearrangement joins TRBV6-2 or TRBV6-3 to TRBJ2-2; 7 bases line up with TRBD1. Trimming at V came to 6 bases and at J to 5 bases, leaving 6 bases not matched to a gene. Germline-derived CDR1 and CDR2 are MNHEY and SVGEGT. There are 14 residues in the CDR3. As DNA, the CDR3 is TGTGCCAGCAGCCGTTACAGGGGAACCGGGGAGCTGTTTTTT. Translating it yields CASSRYRGTGELFF.

This clonotype was seen at least ten times. CDR3 protein: CSAGRSGSGTYEQYF. The DNA of the CDR3 is TGCAGTGCTGGGCGTAGCGGGAGTGGAACCTACGAGCAGTACTTC. The chain recombines TRBV20-1 with TRBJ2-7, with 9 bases lining up with TRBD2. Per germline, CDR1 DFQATT and CDR2 SNEGSKA (reference sequence). Trimming at V came to 5 bases and at J to 2 bases, leaving 10 bases not matched to a gene. The CDR3 runs 15 residues.

Worth noting for this clonotype: A single base separates this from a much larger clone, so it may be a read error. J is TRBJ2-2 and V is TRBV11-2; a possible D gene is TRBD1 (6 bases). Per germline, CDR1 SGHAT and CDR2 FQNNGV. The CDR3 runs 19 residues. The CDR3 bases are TGTGCCAGCAGCCCATGGGGACAAATCCTTGGAACGAACACCGGGGATCTGTTTTTT. Residues: CASSPWGQILGTNTGDLFF.

The gene calls are TRBV5-1 and TRBJ1-6; perhaps TRBD1 as D (5 bases). Germline V gene data show CDR1 as SGHRS and CDR2 as YFSETQ. The germline V and J ends were trimmed by 7 bases and 10 bases, with 21 bases remaining between them. This CDR3 spans 15 amino acids. This CDR3 reads CASASRDGIESPLHF. The CDR3 nucleotides read TGCGCCAGCGCTTCCCGGGACGGTATCGAGTCACCCCTCCACTTT.

This clonotype appeared many times. The V call is TRBV6-5, the J call TRBJ1-6; a weak D match, TRBD1 (6 bases). Trimming shortened V by 6 bases and J by 6 bases, and 18 bases separated the two germline ends. The germline V gene has CDR1 MNHEY and CDR2 SVGAGI. This CDR3 is built from 16 residues. CDR3 sequence (DNA): TGTGCCAGCAGCACGGACAGTTCGGGGCGTAATTCACCCCTCCACTTT. Translation: CASSTDSSGRNSPLHF.

This clonotype was observed a handful of times. The chain recombines TRBV10-3 with TRBJ2-1; 14 bases align to TRBD2. Germline trimming cut 5 bases from V and 8 bases from J; bases unmatched to any gene: 2. Germline V gene sequence: CDR1 ENHRY, CDR2 SYGVKD. The CDR3 loop spans 14 amino acids. The CDR3 region is CAISMGLAGDEQFF. CDR3 nucleotides: TGTGCCATCAGTATGGGACTAGCGGGAGATGAGCAGTTCTTC.

This clonotype was seen at least ten times. The chain joins TRBV20-1 to TRBJ2-7, with D possibly being TRBD1 (6 bases). The germline V gene encodes CDR1 DFQATT and CDR2 SNEGSKA (reference sequence). This CDR3 is 14 amino acids long. The ends were cut back, 0 bases at V and 3 bases at J, with 12 bases in the middle. The chain's CDR3 is CSARDLRGSYEQYF. CDR3 nucleotides: TGCAGTGCTAGAGATTTAAGGGGGAGCTACGAGCAGTACTTC.

This clonotype has a handful of counts. The chain links TRBV20-1 to TRBJ2-7; D is possibly TRBD1 (6 bases). The CDR3 length is 15 residues. The germline CDR1 and CDR2 sequences are DFQATT and SNEGSKA (reference sequence). Trimming shortened V by 0 bases and J by 0 bases, and 12 bases separated the two germline ends. CDR3 sequence (DNA): TGCAGTGCTAGAGACCCGACAGGCCTCTCCTACGAGCAGTACTTC. It codes for CSARDPTGLSYEQYF.

This clonotype was recorded many times. The V call is TRBV6-1, the J call TRBJ2-3, with D possibly being TRBD1 (6 bases). CDR1 is MNHNS, CDR2 SASEGT, per germline. The length of the CDR3 is 15 residues. V shed 2 bases and J shed 2 bases, with 11 bases lying between them. The CDR3 DNA reads TGTGCCAGCAGTGAACCGCCAGGGGCCACAGATACGCAGTATTTT. This gives the protein CASSEPPGATDTQYF.